The T cell receptor (beta chain) described here comes from a study of blood T cell repertoires in COVID-19. The assay was immunoSEQ multiplex PCR, and TCRdb's table has in-frame clones only and misses some. This sample has around 440,000 clones, with about 91% found just once. CDR1 and CDR2 from the germline V gene are MNHEY and SVGAGI. V lost 0 bases and J lost 5, with 7 bases in between. The CDR3 loop spans 13 amino acids. Source material: peripheral blood. The chain links TRBV6-5 to TRBJ2-5, with D uncertain. This clonotype was sampled from a woman in her forties or fifties with COVID-19, enrolled during active disease. CDR3 coding DNA: TGTGCCAGCAGTTACTCCCGCCGGGAGACCCAGTACTTC. This gives the protein CASSYSRRETQYF.